This T cell receptor (beta chain) was documented in a study of blood T cells in healthy people across ages. General study results and limits: Researchers said unsorted PBMCs prevented a conclusive naive versus antigen-experienced comparison. Older age went with lower TCR beta diversity per million T cells, in a roughly linear way.

With V trimmed by 3 bases and J by 2 bases, 8 bases remained unmatched. Germline assignment: CDR1 SGHTA and CDR2 FQGNSA. The CDR3 totals 16 residues. There are a few counts of this clonotype. Its antigen is not identified. Sample-barcoded 5' priming and a J-beta primer mix drove a second PCR of about 7 to 11 cycles. TCRdb re-called the 5' RACE reads with MiXCR, one entry per CDR3 protein. The sample has 1,500,000 or so distinct CDR3 sequences; roughly two fifths are singletons. The chain carries TRBV7-2 and TRBJ2-7; 9 bases are a match to TRBD2. The sequenced sample consisted of blood. This receptor was obtained from a woman aged 18-29 years in good health. This chain's CDR3 is CASSFASGTSTYEQYF. In nucleotides, the CDR3 is TGTGCCAGCAGCTTCGCTTCCGGGACTAGCACCTACGAGCAGTACTTC.